Below, one TCR beta chain is given with its context. Only a few counts were recorded for this clone. The target of this receptor is not known. No clone much larger than this one lies a single base away; base qualities are absent. This sample stems from a study of blood T cell repertoires in COVID-19 (TCRdb year 2020). The study in broad terms: The collaborator samples originated in the United States, Italy and Spain and spanned the acute and convalescent phases of COVID-19. The repertoires were released in a freely available public database meant as a resource for research on the immune response to SARS-CoV-2. The samples were drawn from two sources: the first 160 participants of the ongoing ImmuneRACE study, and over 950 subjects contributed by 6 global collaborators. The material from the prospective study consisted of cDNA or gDNA derived from T cells, B-cell-depleted T cells, or PBMCs. Nearly every sample came with metadata listing a de-identified subject ID, COVID-19 status, age in years and sex. Where available, HLA class I and class II types were obtained from metadata supplied by the sample provider rather than from assay-based typing. The dataset comprised deeply sampled blood TCRbeta repertoires from subjects exposed to, actively infected with, or recovered from COVID-19.

The immunoSEQ Assay, a bias-controlled multiplex PCR, was used to amplify TCRbeta CDR3 regions from genomic DNA. As for the original processing: The number of nucleated cells in each sample was estimated from the amplification of reference gene primers within the assay. To quantify the absolute abundance of each unique TCRbeta CDR3 rearrangement, sequence reads were collapsed and filtered. For each sample, productive Simpson clonality was calculated as the square root of Simpson's diversity index over productive rearrangements. Entries here come from immuneACCESS through TCRdb and include only in-frame sequences with V and J called. Some clones fail to appear in such tables; in the studies checked, an unresolved V gene covers under half of the shortfall, and the cause of the remainder is unknown. That table gives V, J and clone size, and the DNA gave D and trimming. For this sample there are under 450,000 clones; about 88% appear just once. The top ten clonotypes cover 2.5% to 3% of the sample.

In the prospective study, participants were roughly 18 to 95 years old, resided in under 30 geographic areas of the United States, and were enrolled through a virtual design. In the prospective study, cohorts were assigned on the basis of participant-reported clinical history obtained from a screening survey and a study questionnaire. ImmuneRACE Cohort 3 recovered participants were defined by two consecutive negative NP/OP PCR tests, healthcare professional clearance, or symptom resolution. In the prospective study, mobile phlebotomists collected whole blood, serum and a nasopharyngeal or oropharyngeal swab from each participant. Additional blood draws and questionnaires over an approximately 2-month period could optionally be provided by prospective study participants. Prospective study blood samples were shipped either frozen or at room temperature before DNA extraction. What the work shows at the level of the full study, not this receptor alone: The quantity of clinical and demographic metadata differed by source and by participant and was supplied without curation.

The TCR was taken from a woman aged 25 to 45 who had recovered from COVID-19. Specimen: PBMCs or T cells enriched from blood (not recorded which).

The bases are TGTGCCAGCAGCTTACAAACAGGGGATGGCGAGCAGTACTTC. Its protein is CASSLQTGDGEQYF. The rearrangement joined TRBV7-2 to TRBJ2-7; TRBD1 aligns with 7 central bases. Unmatched junction bases come to 7, with V trimmed by 2 bases and J by 6 bases. Including the terminal cysteine and phenylalanine, the CDR3 comprises 14 residues. Only CDR3 DNA is held: 42 bases, read in frame from base 1. From the germline V gene, CDR1 is SGHTA and CDR2 is FQGNSA.